The 27 T cell receptor beta chains given below trace back to one sample, sequenced in a study of early T cells in non-severe SARS-CoV-2 infection. TCRdb fed the 5' RACE reads into MiXCR, producing one record per CDR3 protein. The sample consists of about 35,000 distinct CDR3 sequences, 5% to 6% of them appearing once. The sequenced sample consisted of whole blood. The receptor source for this set is an adult who was a healthcare worker with PCR-confirmed SARS-CoV-2 infection or an uninfected control (not recorded which).

This clonotype came up a few times. This chain uses TRBV6-4 with TRBJ2-3; D not certain. The CDR3 sequence is 14 residues long. Trimming took off 2 bases at V and 0 bases at J, with 6 bases between the two ends. Germline-derived CDR1 and CDR2 are MRHNA and SNTAGT. The CDR3 reads CASSDEASTDTQYF. Written as DNA, the CDR3 is TGTGCCAGCAGTGACGAGGCTAGCACAGATACGCAGTATTTT.

This clonotype is labeled medium-sized. The CDR3 nucleotides read TGCAGCGCCGGTAAGGCTGAAGCTTTCTTT. It specifies CSAGKAEAFF. The rearrangement joins TRBV29-1 to TRBJ1-1; D gene ambiguous. Deletions cut 7 bases from V and 6 bases from J, with 9 bases between. Germline values: CDR1 SQVTM, CDR2 ANQGSEA. This CDR3 is 10 amino acids long.

In this sample, this clonotype turned up many times. The rearrangement joins TRBV2 to TRBJ2-1; D is unclear. The V gene lost 8 bases and the J gene lost 9 bases, with 17 bases spanning the gap. CDR3 length: 13 amino acids. Germline loops: CDR1 SNHLY, CDR2 FYNNEI. The CDR3 nucleotides are TGTGCCAGCGTCCAGGTCACGCAGATTGAGCAGTTCTTC. It translates to CASVQVTQIEQFF.

This clonotype came up many times. J is TRBJ2-7 and V is TRBV7-8; D not resolved. The V end was cut by 6 bases, the J end by 2 bases, with 11 bases between. Germline assignment: CDR1 SGHVS and CDR2 FQNEAQ. The CDR3 length is 13 residues. CDR3 residues: CASRLRSPYEQYF. CDR3 DNA: TGTGCCAGCAGACTCAGGAGCCCCTACGAGCAGTACTTC.

This clonotype was seen at least ten times. V usage is TRBV9 and J usage is TRBJ2-5; TRBD1 might be the D (5 bases). Trimming left V 0 bases short and J 6 bases short, with 12 bases between. The germline CDR1 and CDR2 sequences are SGDLS and YYNGEE. The CDR3 consists of 14 residues. The DNA for the CDR3 is TGTGCCAGCAGCGTAGAAGAAGGGGCGCAGACCCAGTACTTC. Translated: CASSVEEGAQTQYF.

This clonotype was detected a few times. The CDR3 sequence is CASSPGTSGGLQYF. As DNA, the CDR3 is TGTGCCAGCAGCCCCGGGACTAGCGGGGGGCTTCAGTACTTC. V gene TRBV7-8 combines with J gene TRBJ2-5; 15 positions agree with TRBD2. The junction had 6 bases not matched to a gene; V was cut back by 5 bases and J by 11 bases. This CDR3 is built from 14 residues. Looked up from germline, CDR1 is SGHVS and CDR2 is FQNEAQ.

This clonotype showed up just a few times. The genes are TRBV2 and TRBJ2-2; 8 bases are a match to TRBD2. V lost 3 bases to trimming and J lost 5 bases; unmatched junction nucleotides: 5. CDR3 length: 15 amino acids. Germline lookup yields CDR1 SNHLY and CDR2 FYNNEI. This CDR3 reads CASSDAGRATGELFF. The CDR3 bases are TGTGCCAGCAGTGATGCCGGGAGGGCAACCGGGGAGCTGTTTTTT. Looking up the rest from reference TRBV2 and TRBJ2-2 gives the full variable domain: EPEVTQTPSHQVTQMGQEVILRCVPISNHLYFYWYRQILGQKVEFLVSFYNNEISEKSEIFDDQFSVERPDGSNFTLKIRSTKLEDSAMYFCASSDAGRATGELFFGEGSRLTVL.

This clonotype was observed at least ten times. V gene TRBV27 combines with J gene TRBJ1-2, with TRBD1 as a possible D gene (6 bases). V was shortened by 1 base and J by 4 bases, with 19 bases between the two germline ends. Germline-derived CDR1 and CDR2 are MNHEY and SMNVEV (reference sequence). The CDR3 covers 17 residues. CDR3 DNA sequence: TGTGCCAGCAGTTTATATGGGACACCCACCATGCCCTATGGCTACACCTTC. Translated, it gives CASSLYGTPTMPYGYTF.

There are many counts of this clonotype. This chain uses TRBV3-1 with TRBJ2-1; TRBD2 aligns across 8 bases. Per the germline V gene, CDR1 is LGHDT and CDR2 is YNNKEL (reference sequence). V was clipped by 1 base and J by 9 bases; unmatched bases: 14. The CDR3 is 17 residues long. The CDR3 protein is CASSQVGGLGSRAEQFF. The CDR3 region has the DNA TGTGCCAGCAGCCAAGTTGGGGGACTAGGGTCAAGAGCTGAGCAGTTCTTC.

This clonotype was seen ten or more times. The chain links TRBV29-1 to TRBJ1-2, with unresolved D. The CDR3 spans 12 residues. Germline CDR1 and CDR2: SQVTM and ANQGSEA. Trimming cost V 1 base and J 3 bases, with 6 bases left between them. The CDR3 region is CSVEGTDYGYTF. The CDR3 bases are TGCAGCGTTGAAGGGACGGACTATGGCTACACCTTC.

This clonotype was detected many times. This chain joins TRBV29-1 and TRBJ2-5; 7 bases agree with TRBD2. CDR3 length: 11 residues. Trimming removed 4 bases from V and 5 bases from J; junction bases left unmatched: 1. The germline gives CDR1 SQVTM, CDR2 ANQGSEA. In DNA, the CDR3 is TGCAGCGTTGCCGGGGGGGAGACCCAGTACTTC. Translated: CSVAGGETQYF.

In this sample, this clonotype turned up many times. This chain joins TRBV2 and TRBJ2-3; a weak D match, TRBD2 (6 bases). Germline V gene sequence: CDR1 SNHLY, CDR2 FYNNEI. The germline V and J ends were trimmed by 6 bases and 1 base, with 11 bases remaining between them. The CDR3 has 14 residues. Here the CDR3 reads CASRGTVRTDTQYF. The CDR3 DNA is TGTGCCAGCAGGGGGACTGTCCGCACAGATACGCAGTATTTT.

This clonotype came up many times. V gene TRBV7-9 combines with J gene TRBJ2-3; D tentatively fits TRBD1 or TRBD2 (5 bases each). V lost 5 bases and J lost 9, with 12 bases in between. This CDR3 contains 12 residues. Germline CDR1 is SEHNR and CDR2 is FQNEAQ (reference sequence). For the CDR3, the DNA is TGTGCCAGCAGCATCCCTGAGGGGACGCAGTATTTT. Encoded protein: CASSIPEGTQYF.

This clonotype has ten or more counts. The rearrangement joins TRBV4-3 to TRBJ2-1, with 11 bases identical to TRBD2. V dropped 4 bases and J dropped 7; count of bases not matched to a gene: 9. The germline gives CDR1 LGHNA, CDR2 YSLEER. The length of the CDR3 is 16 residues. The CDR3 loop reads CASSPQLAGVINEQFF. The CDR3 DNA is TGCGCCAGCAGCCCACAACTAGCGGGGGTTATAAATGAGCAGTTCTTC.

This clonotype came up many times. The chain joins TRBV19 to TRBJ2-3; tentative D call: TRBD2 (5 bases). The CDR3 spans 18 residues. V lost 0 bases and J lost 2, with 18 bases in between. Germline assignment: CDR1 LNHDA and CDR2 SQIVND (reference sequence). CDR3 sequence: CASSIDRDLGAFTDTQYF. The CDR3 bases are TGTGCCAGTAGTATAGATCGGGATCTAGGAGCGTTCACAGATACGCAGTATTTT.

This clonotype was detected only a few times. V and J are TRBV6-2 or TRBV6-3 and TRBJ1-1; D gene uncertain. CDR1 is MNHEY and CDR2 is SVGEGT in the germline V gene. CDR3 length: 13 residues. V lost 7 bases to trimming and J lost 6 bases, with 15 bases between them. The CDR3 region has the DNA TGTGCCAGCACCAAGGACCAAATCGCTGAAGCTTTCTTT. This gives the protein CASTKDQIAEAFF.

This clonotype was observed many times. The rearrangement links TRBV18 to TRBJ1-6; D may be TRBD1 (5 bases). V lost 2 bases, J lost 0 bases, and 20 bases lay in between. The CDR3 sequence is 20 residues long. CDR1 KGHSH and CDR2 LQKENI come from the germline V gene. This CDR3 is CASSPTLLGLVGSYNSPLHF. CDR3 coding DNA: TGTGCCAGCTCACCAACATTATTGGGACTCGTCGGCTCCTATAATTCACCCCTCCACTTT.

Turning to this clonotype: A single base separates this from a much larger clone, so it may be a read error. The CDR3 DNA reads as TGCAGTGCGGGGGGCAGGGCCACAGATACGCAGTATTTT. As protein: CSAGGRATDTQYF. The chain employs TRBV20-1 and TRBJ2-3; perhaps D is TRBD1 or TRBD2 (6 bases each). CDR1 is DFQATT and CDR2 is SNEGSKA in the germline V gene (reference sequence). The V gene lost 6 bases and the J gene lost 2 bases, with 12 bases spanning the gap. The CDR3 runs to 13 residues.

The J gene is TRBJ1-2, the V gene TRBV28; 10 nucleotides align to TRBD1. The CDR3 is 13 amino acids. The germline gives CDR1 MDHEN, CDR2 SYDVKM. After removal of 5 bases from V and 8 bases from J, the junction contained 5 bases not matched to a gene. CDR3 bases: TGTGCCAGCAGTCCAGACAGGGGGCGCGGCTACACCTTC. Translation gives CASSPDRGRGYTF.

This clonotype was recorded at least ten times. This sequence joins TRBV7-2 and TRBJ2-2; D might be TRBD2 (6 bases). Germline CDR1 is SGHTA and CDR2 is FQGNSA. The CDR3 has 15 amino acids. Deletions cut 5 bases from V and 0 bases from J, with 10 bases between. The CDR3 reads CASSNLAPNTGELFF. CDR3 coding DNA: TGTGCCAGCAGCAATCTAGCGCCGAACACCGGGGAGCTGTTTTTT.

This clonotype was observed many times. This chain links TRBV6-2 or TRBV6-3 with TRBJ2-5, with D tentatively TRBD1 (6 bases). V shed 2 bases and J shed 9 bases, with 19 bases lying between them. CDR1 is MNHEY, CDR2 SVGEGT, per germline. The CDR3 sequence is 15 residues long. The CDR3 region is CASSYIPAGEPPQYF. CDR3 bases: TGTGCCAGCAGTTACATTCCGGCAGGGGAACCGCCCCAGTACTTC.

This clonotype was recorded at least ten times. V gene TRBV5-1 combines with J gene TRBJ2-1; 9 positions agree with TRBD1. CDR1 is SGHRS, CDR2 YFSETQ, per germline. The CDR3 contains 16 residues. V lost 4 bases and J lost 6; bases outside the gene matches: 11. The chain's CDR3 is CASSPTPGQGFNEQFF. The CDR3 nucleotides read TGCGCCAGCAGCCCGACTCCGGGACAGGGCTTCAATGAGCAGTTCTTC. The whole variable domain, filled in from reference TRBV5-1 and TRBJ2-1, reads KAGVTQTPRYLIKTRGQQVTLSCSPISGHRSVSWYQQTPGQGLQFLFEYFSETQRNKGNFPGRFSGRQFSNSRSEMNVSTLELGDSALYLCASSPTPGQGFNEQFFGPGTRLTVL.

This clonotype was counted at least ten times. The J gene is TRBJ2-1, the V gene TRBV12-3 or TRBV12-4; 10 nucleotides agree with TRBD2. The CDR3 consists of 15 residues. After removal of 5 bases from V and 4 bases from J, the junction contained 5 bases not matched to a gene. As DNA, the CDR3 is TGTGCCAGCAGTGAGGGAGCGGGAGGGTACAATGAGCAGTTCTTC. This encodes CASSEGAGGYNEQFF.

The sample holds a few counts of this clonotype. This sequence joins TRBV24-1 and TRBJ2-2; possible D gene TRBD1, 6 bases. The CDR3 contains 16 residues. Trimming left V 6 bases short and J 0 bases short, with 13 bases between. CDR1 is KGHDR and CDR2 is SFDVKD in the germline V gene. This CDR3 reads CATSSGGQANTGELFF. The CDR3 DNA sequence: TGTGCCACCAGTTCTGGGGGACAAGCGAACACCGGGGAGCTGTTTTTT.

This clonotype was counted at least ten times. The gene calls are TRBV20-1 and TRBJ1-3, with D possibly matching TRBD1 (5 bases). With 3 bases removed from V and 4 bases from J, the gap between germline ends came to 13 bases. Germline lookup yields CDR1 DFQATT and CDR2 SNEGSKA (reference sequence). CDR3 length: 14 residues. The CDR3 here is CSARVGLGGNTIYF. CDR3 sequence (DNA): TGCAGTGCTAGGGTGGGGCTTGGCGGAAACACCATATATTTT.

This clonotype was counted ten times or more. V and J are TRBV27 and TRBJ2-7; D uncertain. The CDR3 length is 13 residues. V was clipped by 5 bases and J by 3 bases, with 11 bases between them. The germline V gene encodes CDR1 MNHEY and CDR2 SMNVEV (reference sequence). DNA for the CDR3: TGTGCCAGCAGTCTCCCCCACCTCTACGAGCAGTACTTC. It specifies CASSLPHLYEQYF.

There are many counts of this clonotype. The rearrangement links TRBV5-4 to TRBJ2-1; 7 positions match TRBD1. This CDR3 spans 15 amino acids. Losses at the gene ends were 5 bases for V and 0 bases for J; bases not matched to a gene: 5. Germline V gene sequence: CDR1 SGHNT, CDR2 YYREEE (reference sequence). CDR3 region: CASRSDRNSYNEQFF. The DNA for the CDR3 is TGTGCCAGCAGGTCGGACAGGAACTCCTACAATGAGCAGTTCTTC.